This passage covers 27 T cell receptor beta chains from one sample sequenced in a study of shared T cell receptors in the human thymus. Here immunoSEQ multiplex PCR was the method, and the copy in TCRdb shows in-frame clones only, minus some. The table shows hundreds of thousands of clones, with more than 75% occurring only once. The data were also submitted as part of a second study, on human thymus T cells.

The sample was thymocytes. The receptors were sampled from a boy younger than two with a congenital heart defect.

This chain links TRBV15 with TRBJ2-1; no clear D. V lost 0 bases to trimming and J lost 5 bases, with 8 bases between them. The CDR3 totals 14 residues. CDR1 LNHNV and CDR2 YYDKDF come from the germline V gene (reference sequence). CDR3 region: CATSRDSRNNEQFF. The CDR3 DNA reads TGTGCCACCAGCAGAGATAGCAGAAACAATGAGCAGTTCTTC.

This chain joins TRBV5-1 and TRBJ2-1, with a tentative D call TRBD1 (5 bases). CDR1 SGHRS and CDR2 YFSETQ come from the germline V gene. V was clipped by 0 bases and J by 7 bases, with 11 bases between them. The CDR3 has 14 amino acids. The CDR3 loop reads CASSLEGEGNEQFF. Here the CDR3 DNA reads TGCGCCAGCAGCTTGGAAGGGGAAGGGAATGAGCAGTTCTTC. Filled out from reference TRBV5-1 and TRBJ2-1, the complete variable domain reads KAGVTQTPRYLIKTRGQQVTLSCSPISGHRSVSWYQQTPGQGLQFLFEYFSETQRNKGNFPGRFSGRQFSNSRSEMNVSTLELGDSALYLCASSLEGEGNEQFFGPGTRLTVL.

This clone was seen only a few times. The chain couples TRBV6-6 to TRBJ2-7; the match to TRBD2 covers 9 bases. Germline trimming cut 4 bases from V and 2 bases from J; bases unmatched to any gene: 6. Germline CDR1 reads MNHNY; CDR2 reads SVGAGI (reference sequence). This CDR3 is built from 15 residues. The CDR3 sequence is CASSSVAGDPYEQYF. In DNA, the CDR3 is TGTGCCAGCAGTTCCGTAGCGGGAGATCCCTACGAGCAGTACTTC.

The chain employs TRBV9 and TRBJ2-1; 8 nucleotides align to TRBD2. Germline CDR1 SGDLS, CDR2 YYNGEE. J lost 6 bases, V lost 0 bases, and 14 bases had no gene match. This CDR3 spans 18 amino acids. The CDR3 region has the DNA TGTGCCAGCAGCGTAGCTTCTATTGGACTAGCTTCGGTCAATGAGCAGTTCTTC. Protein sequence: CASSVASIGLASVNEQFF.

V gene TRBV19 combines with J gene TRBJ2-3; the match to TRBD2 covers 13 bases. The CDR3 runs to 17 residues. In germline, CDR1 is LNHDA, CDR2 SQIVND (reference sequence). Trimming removed 10 bases from V and 0 bases from J; junction bases left unmatched: 10. Written as DNA, the CDR3 is TGTGCCACCTCCACTAGCGGGAGGGGGGTTAGCACAGATACGCAGTATTTT. Translation gives CATSTSGRGVSTDTQYF. The whole variable domain, remainder taken from reference TRBV19 and TRBJ2-3, is DGGITQSPKYLFRKEGQNVTLSCEQNLNHDAMYWYRQDPGQGLRLIYYSQIVNDFQKGDIAEGYSVSREKKESFPLTVTSAQKNPTAFYLCATSTSGRGVSTDTQYFGPGTRLTVL.

The genes are TRBV6-1 and TRBJ2-3, with a tentative D call TRBD2 (6 bases). Germline V CDR1 and CDR2: MNHNS, SASEGT. CDR3 length: 18 amino acids. Trimming pared 0 bases from V and 2 bases from J, leaving 18 bases between. The CDR3 here is CASSEALRGSGPTDTQYF. The CDR3 DNA follows: TGTGCCAGCAGTGAAGCGCTTCGGGGTAGCGGTCCCACAGATACGCAGTATTTT.

The rearrangement uses TRBV27 and TRBJ1-2, with D perhaps matching TRBD1 (5 bases). CDR3 length equals 14 residues. V was trimmed by 5 bases and J by 4 bases, leaving 14 bases between them. CDR1 MNHEY and CDR2 SMNVEV come from the germline V gene (reference sequence). The CDR3 here is CASSESRRGYGYTF. In DNA, the CDR3 is TGTGCCAGCAGTGAAAGTCGGAGGGGCTATGGCTACACCTTC.

The rearrangement links TRBV28 to TRBJ2-1, with a possible D match to TRBD1 (6 bases). The V end was cut by 4 bases, the J end by 0 bases, with 10 bases between. Germline V gene lookup returns CDR1 MDHEN and CDR2 SYDVKM. This CDR3 is built from 15 residues. CDR3 sequence: CASSSGQISYNEQFF. Here the CDR3 DNA reads TGTGCCAGCAGTTCTGGACAGATCTCCTACAATGAGCAGTTCTTC.

The rearrangement joins TRBV4-2 to TRBJ1-5; 9 bases line up with TRBD1. V lost 1 base, J lost 1 base, and 17 bases stayed unmatched. CDR1 LGHNA and CDR2 YNFKEQ come from the germline V gene. The CDR3 sequence is 21 residues long. As DNA, the CDR3 is TGTGCCAGCAGCCAAGTTAAGGGGGCTCACATGGGACAGGGCAGCAATCAGCCCCAGCATTTT. This encodes CASSQVKGAHMGQGSNQPQHF.

The CDR3 DNA reads as TGTGCCAGCAGCTTACGCGACAGGGTGTATGAGCAGTTCTTC. It codes for CASSLRDRVYEQFF. The V and J genes are TRBV7-2 and TRBJ2-1; 7 nucleotides agree with TRBD1. J lost 8 bases, V lost 2 bases, and 6 bases had no gene match. Germline-derived CDR1 and CDR2 are SGHTA and FQGNSA. The CDR3 spans 14 residues.

The rearrangement uses TRBV27 and TRBJ2-7, with a weak D call TRBD1 (6 bases). Germline V gene data show CDR1 as MNHEY and CDR2 as SMNVEV (reference sequence). Trimming stripped 2 bases from V and 3 bases from J, with 14 bases between. The CDR3 has 15 amino acids. CDR3 sequence reads: CASSLRDKGNYEQYF. The CDR3 DNA reads as TGTGCCAGCAGTTTAAGGGACAAGGGTAACTACGAGCAGTACTTC.

The chain combines TRBV10-3 with TRBJ1-5; possibly TRBD1 for D (5 bases). Trimming pared 8 bases from V and 5 bases from J, leaving 7 bases between. The CDR3 is 11 residues long. The V gene's germline CDR1 is ENHRY and CDR2 SYGVKD. The CDR3 bases are TGTGCCATCCGGGGGGATCAGCCCCAGCATTTT. Protein sequence: CAIRGDQPQHF.

This clone has a single count. V is TRBV5-6 and J is TRBJ2-7, with 8 nucleotides matching TRBD1. The CDR3 is made up of 16 amino acids. From germline, CDR1 is SGHDT and CDR2 YYEEEE. Trimming cost V 2 bases and J 0 bases; bases outside gene matches: 7. In DNA form, the CDR3 reads TGTGCCAGCAGCTTTGAGGGGACAGGAGCCTCCTACGAGCAGTACTTC. Translation: CASSFEGTGASYEQYF.

The chain is built from TRBV11-2 and TRBJ2-5, with TRBD2 matching 13 bases. Germline V lookup: CDR1 SGHAT, CDR2 FQNNGV. The CDR3 runs to 14 residues. V shed 1 base and J 10 bases; nucleotides not matched to a gene: 3. The CDR3 nucleotides read TGTGCCAGCAGCTTAGTACTAGCGGGAGGGCTCCAGTACTTC. The encoded protein is CASSLVLAGGLQYF.

The chain carries TRBV11-2 and TRBJ1-6; TRBD1 is a possible D gene (5 bases). V gave up 5 bases and J gave up 7 bases, with 12 bases separating them. The CDR3 is 14 amino acids. Germline CDR1 SGHAT, CDR2 FQNNGV. DNA for the CDR3: TGTGCCAGCAGCCTCGGGGGAAAGAATTCACCCCTCCACTTT. It yields the protein CASSLGGKNSPLHF.

The V call is TRBV7-3, the J call TRBJ2-7; 7 bases agree with TRBD2. This CDR3 has 14 residues. J lost 12 bases, V lost 8 bases, and 19 bases had no gene match. Germline assignment: CDR1 SGHTA and CDR2 FQGTGA. The CDR3 region is CASLREEGCGPGYF. The CDR3 bases are TGTGCCAGCCTCCGGGAGGAGGGGTGCGGACCAGGGTACTTC.

This clone was observed a handful of times. The rearrangement uses TRBV7-9 and TRBJ1-3, with 7 bases identical to TRBD1. CDR1 and CDR2 from the germline V gene are SEHNR and FQNEAQ (reference sequence). Losses at the gene ends were 2 bases for V and 4 bases for J; bases not matched to a gene: 2. This CDR3 region has 14 residues. The CDR3 DNA reads TGTGCCAGCAGCTTATTGGGACAGGGAAACACCATATATTTT. Amino acid sequence: CASSLLGQGNTIYF.

The chain recombines TRBV28 with TRBJ1-2; D is ambiguous. This CDR3 is 18 amino acids long. Per the germline V gene, CDR1 is MDHEN and CDR2 is SYDVKM. V shed 6 bases and J shed 4 bases, with 27 bases lying between them. CDR3 coding DNA: TGTGCCAGCAGACAGCAAGAGCTCCCCGTCCTTGGCTTCTATGGCTACACCTTC. Its protein is CASRQQELPVLGFYGYTF.

The chain has TRBV10-2 and TRBJ1-2, with TRBD1 as a possible D gene (6 bases). Trimming took off 6 bases at V and 8 bases at J, with 10 bases between the two ends. CDR1 is WSHSY and CDR2 is SAAADI in the germline V gene. This CDR3 is 11 amino acids long. For the CDR3, the DNA is TGCGCCAGCAGAAAAGGGGGAGGCTACACCTTC. This codes for CASRKGGGYTF.

This rearrangement joins TRBV28 to TRBJ2-2, with D uncertain. The germline V gene encodes CDR1 MDHEN and CDR2 SYDVKM. The V end lost 6 bases, the J end lost 11 bases, and 13 bases lay between the germline ends. The CDR3 consists of 12 residues. The CDR3 reads CASRQEAEELFF. The CDR3 bases are TGTGCCAGCAGGCAAGAGGCAGAAGAGCTGTTTTTT.

The CDR3 here is CASRDSGFSSYEQYF. CDR3 sequence (DNA): TGTGCCAGCCGAGACTCGGGGTTTTCGTCCTACGAGCAGTACTTC. The chain is built from TRBV11-1 and TRBJ2-7, with D possibly matching TRBD2 (5 bases). Germline V gene data show CDR1 as SGHAT and CDR2 as FQDESV (reference sequence). There are 15 residues in the CDR3. V lost 8 bases and J lost 1, with 18 bases in between. Full variable domain (remainder filled in from reference TRBV11-1 and TRBJ2-7): EAEVAQSPRYKITEKSQAVAFWCDPISGHATLYWYRQILGQGPELLVQFQDESVVDDSQLPKDRFSAERLKGVDSTLKIQPAELGDSAMYLCASRDSGFSSYEQYFGPGTRLTVT.

The rearrangement links TRBV4-3 to TRBJ2-2, with TRBD1 identical over 8 bases. Germline CDR1 is LGHNA and CDR2 is YSLEER. The CDR3 length is 18 residues. The J segment lost 3 bases and the V segment lost 0 bases, leaving 9 bases of the junction unmatched. CDR3 in amino acids: CASSQDPGQDRDTGELFF. The CDR3 coding sequence is TGCGCCAGCAGCCAAGACCCCGGACAGGACAGGGACACCGGGGAGCTGTTTTTT.

The chain joins TRBV28 to TRBJ1-2, with TRBD1 matching over 8 bases. Germline assignment: CDR1 MDHEN and CDR2 SYDVKM. J gave up 7 bases and V 2 bases, and 6 bases lay outside the gene matches. This CDR3 region has 14 residues. The CDR3 protein is CASSLGRTGLGYTF. DNA of the CDR3: TGTGCCAGCAGTTTAGGCAGGACAGGGCTTGGCTACACCTTC.

V gene TRBV5-6 combines with J gene TRBJ2-3, with unresolved D. V dropped 3 bases and J dropped 1 base, with 12 bases sitting between them. Germline CDR1 SGHDT, CDR2 YYEEEE. The CDR3 consists of 15 residues. The CDR3 loop is CASSSLTYCTDTQYF. CDR3 DNA sequence: TGTGCCAGCAGCTCCCTAACTTACTGCACAGATACGCAGTATTTT. The variable domain in full, with the rest retrieved from reference TRBV5-6 and TRBJ2-3, is DAGVTQSPTHLIKTRGQQVTLRCSPKSGHDTVSWYQQALGQGPQFIFQYYEEEERQRGNFPDRFSGHQFPNYSSELNVNALLLGDSALYLCASSSLTYCTDTQYFGPGTRLTVL.

This clone appeared once. This chain links TRBV18 with TRBJ2-5, with TRBD1 matching 8 bases. The CDR3 runs to 13 residues. V shed 8 bases and J 4 bases; nucleotides not matched to a gene: 6. In germline, CDR1 is KGHSH, CDR2 LQKENI. CDR3: CASAGQEGETQYF. The CDR3 DNA reads as TGTGCCAGCGCGGGACAGGAGGGAGAGACCCAGTACTTC.

The chain employs TRBV4-3 and TRBJ2-1, with a possible D match to TRBD2 (5 bases). The CDR3 has 17 residues. CDR1 is LGHNA and CDR2 is YSLEER in the germline V gene. The germline V and J ends were trimmed by 0 bases and 0 bases, with 12 bases remaining between them. CDR3 loop: CASSQDQAESSYNEQFF. The DNA of the CDR3 is TGCGCCAGCAGCCAAGATCAAGCGGAGAGCTCCTACAATGAGCAGTTCTTC.

V is TRBV28 and J is TRBJ2-1, with 9 bases identical to TRBD1. The CDR3 has 16 residues. Germline CDR1 MDHEN, CDR2 SYDVKM. J was trimmed by 7 bases and V by 3 bases; bases with no gene match: 10. The CDR3 DNA reads as TGTGCCAGCAGTTTGCAAAGCCCGGACAGGGGAAATGAGCAGTTCTTC. Translation: CASSLQSPDRGNEQFF.